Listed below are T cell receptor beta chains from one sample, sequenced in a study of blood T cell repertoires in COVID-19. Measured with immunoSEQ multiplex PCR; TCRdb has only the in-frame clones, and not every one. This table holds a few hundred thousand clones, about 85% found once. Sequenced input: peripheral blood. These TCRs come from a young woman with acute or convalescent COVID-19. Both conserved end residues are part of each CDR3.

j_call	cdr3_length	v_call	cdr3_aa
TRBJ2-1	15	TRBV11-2	CASSLASLTGGEQFF
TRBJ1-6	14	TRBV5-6	CASSLGWGESPLHF
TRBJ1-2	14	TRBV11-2	CASSPGQGAQGYTF
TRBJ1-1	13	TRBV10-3	CAISERGSTEAFF
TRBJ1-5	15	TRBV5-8	CASSLARGSNQPQHF
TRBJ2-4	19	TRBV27	CASLNPSQGNRFPKNIQYF
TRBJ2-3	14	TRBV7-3	CASSEPDVQDTQYF
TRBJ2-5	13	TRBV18	CASSQTGEETQYF
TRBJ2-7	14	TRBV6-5	CASRRTSGSDEQYF
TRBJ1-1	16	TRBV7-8	CASSLVSRKPNTEAFF
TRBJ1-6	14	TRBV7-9	CASRGDSDISPLHF
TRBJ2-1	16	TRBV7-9	CASSLTGSGVGNEQFF
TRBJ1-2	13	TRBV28	CASSLRGDYGYTF
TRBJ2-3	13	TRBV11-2	CITERGYTDTQYF
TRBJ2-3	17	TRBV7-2	CASSLMPGGVTTDTQYF
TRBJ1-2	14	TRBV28	CASSLPGQGHGYTF
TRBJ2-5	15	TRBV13	CASSWGLADQETQYF
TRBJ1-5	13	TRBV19	CASSVQSNQPQHF
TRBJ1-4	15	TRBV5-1	CASSLGTGGDEKLFF
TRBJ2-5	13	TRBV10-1	CASSRDSQETQYF
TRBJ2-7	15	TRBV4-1	CASSQEVARDTGRYF
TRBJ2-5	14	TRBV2	CASSAQENQETQYF
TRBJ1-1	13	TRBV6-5	CASSYSGTGRAFF
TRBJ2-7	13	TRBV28	CAVSLTENYEQYF
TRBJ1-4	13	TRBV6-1	CASSEVTGRIPDF
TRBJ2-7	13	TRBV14	CASRPAGSYEQYF
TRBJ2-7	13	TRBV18	CASSQRQAYEQYF
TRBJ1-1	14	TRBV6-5	CASSPRTVNTEAFF